The T cell receptor beta chain under discussion was sequenced for a study of identical twins. Regarding the study as a whole: Among beta out-of-frame sequences, excess sharing between twins appeared weaker. Abundant cord blood beta clonotypes carried fewer insertions; memory repertoires showed none.

This clonotype has only a few counts. Its antigen is currently unknown. MiXCR, run by TCRdb on the 5' RACE reads, gives a single entry per CDR3 protein. The sample includes roughly 1.6 million distinct CDR3 sequences, less than 40% of them seen just once. The CDR3 sequence is 18 residues long. Per the germline V gene, CDR1 is SEHNR and CDR2 is FQNEAQ (reference sequence). J lost 3 bases, V lost 1 base, and 9 bases had no gene match. The rearrangement links TRBV7-9 to TRBJ2-3, with 11 positions matching TRBD2. The receptor comes from a newborn girl in good health. The sequenced sample consisted of cord blood. The CDR3 loop is CASSLGLASGRITDTQYF. In DNA, the CDR3 is TGTGCCAGCAGCTTAGGTCTTGCTAGCGGGAGGATAACAGATACGCAGTATTTT. The whole variable domain, remainder taken from reference TRBV7-9 and TRBJ2-3, is DTGVSQNPRHKITKRGQNVTFRCDPISEHNRLYWYRQTLGQGPEFLTYFQNEAQLEKSRLLSDRFSAERPKGSFSTLEIQRTEQGDSAMYLCASSLGLASGRITDTQYFGPGTRLTVL.